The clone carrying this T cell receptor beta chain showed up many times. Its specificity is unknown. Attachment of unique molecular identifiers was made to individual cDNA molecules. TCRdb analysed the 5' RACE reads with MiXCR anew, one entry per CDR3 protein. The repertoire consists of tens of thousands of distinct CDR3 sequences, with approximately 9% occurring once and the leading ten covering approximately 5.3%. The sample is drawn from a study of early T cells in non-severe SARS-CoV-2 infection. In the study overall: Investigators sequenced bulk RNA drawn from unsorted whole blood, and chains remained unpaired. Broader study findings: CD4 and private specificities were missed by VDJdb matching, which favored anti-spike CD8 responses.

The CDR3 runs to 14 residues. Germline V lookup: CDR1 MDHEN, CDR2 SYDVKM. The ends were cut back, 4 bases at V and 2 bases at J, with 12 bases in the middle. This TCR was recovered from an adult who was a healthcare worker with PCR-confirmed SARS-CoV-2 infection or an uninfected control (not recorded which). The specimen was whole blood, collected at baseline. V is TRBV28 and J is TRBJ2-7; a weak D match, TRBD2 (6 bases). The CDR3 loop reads CASSSDYSAYEQYF. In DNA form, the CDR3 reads TGTGCCAGCAGTTCGGACTACTCTGCCTACGAGCAGTACTTC.